This T cell receptor beta chain is drawn from a study of shared clonotypes between healthy human individuals. Study results and limitations: With a few donors compared, 4.5% to 6.5% of naive CD4 clonotypes were shared. The authors expected sequencing depth to affect clonotype sharing among donors. Naive subsets usually exceeded memory subsets in estimated richness.

Worth noting for this clone: What it binds is unknown.

The assay was immunoSEQ multiplex PCR, and TCRdb's table has in-frame clones only and misses some. The table records about 2.2 million clones, 93% of them present only once. Germline-derived CDR1 and CDR2 are SNHLY and FYNNEI. The CDR3 covers 16 residues. V shed 1 base and J 2 bases; nucleotides not matched to a gene: 5. As defined, naive CD8 cells were CD45RO-negative and positively selected for CCR7, with terminally differentiated effector memory CD45RA+ cells excluded. Sequencing was done on a sample of naive CD8+ T cells from PBMCs. The sequence was collected from a man aged 18 to 35 in good health. Some clones in this sample may be carry-over from other donors' samples. The rearrangement links TRBV2 to TRBJ2-7; 10 nucleotides align to TRBD2. CDR3 bases: TGTGCCAGCAGTGAAGGAAGGGGGACTAGCGCCTACGAGCAGTACTTC. Its protein is CASSEGRGTSAYEQYF.